Sequencing of this TCR beta chain was carried out in a study of shared clonotypes between healthy human individuals. TCRdb keeps only in-frame clones here, not all; method: immunoSEQ multiplex PCR. The data show 1.6 million or so clones, 96% seen once. The CDR3 runs to 12 residues. CDR1 and CDR2 (germline): SGHVT, SQSDAQ. This receptor was identified in a man aged 30 to 39 in good health. Sample: naive CD4+ T cells sorted from blood. As for subset: CD45RA+ positively selected. The chain has TRBV7-4 and TRBJ2-1, with 7 bases fitting TRBD1. Written as DNA, the CDR3 is TGTTGGATGGGACAGTCTTACAATGAGCAGTTCTTC. Amino acids: CWMGQSYNEQFF. Drawing the rest from reference TRBV7-4 and TRBJ2-1, the complete variable domain is GAGVSQSPRYKVAKRGRDVALRCDSISGHVTLYWYRQTLGQGSEVLTYSQSDAQRDKSGRPSGRFSAERPERSVSTLKIQRTEQGDSAVYLCWMGQSYNEQFFGPGTRLTVL.